Given below is one T cell receptor (beta chain) in context. The antigen is undetermined. The J segment lost 1 base and the V segment lost 0 bases, leaving 6 bases of the junction unmatched. The V gene's germline CDR1 is GTSNPN and CDR2 SVGIG (reference sequence). The CDR3 loop spans 17 amino acids. Extracted RNA was reverse transcribed into cDNA, the sequencing template. Produced via immunoSEQ multiplex PCR; TCRdb's table is partial and in-frame only. The table shows 150,000 to 200,000 clones, with about two thirds occurring only once. Regarding treatment: oral pan-JAK inhibitor, 5-10 mg twice daily. The data are from a study of CD8+ T cells in alopecia areata. Study-level findings and limits: Normal scalp had lower clonality than lesional scalp, with alopecia totalis/universalis lesions showing this most strongly.

This chain links TRBV30 with TRBJ2-3; 11 nucleotides agree with TRBD2. This receptor was identified in a human donor with alopecia areata. Sequencing was performed on CD4+ T cells sorted from blood, taken at week 4, from a patient treated with tofacitinib. CDR3 protein: CAWSVPRLAGRTDTQYF. The CDR3 DNA follows: TGTGCCTGGAGTGTCCCCAGACTAGCGGGGCGCACAGATACGCAGTATTTT.